This is a list of T cell receptor beta chains from one sample in a study of lymphopenia after photon versus proton radiotherapy. Using immunoSEQ multiplex PCR, the repertoire was profiled, and TCRdb retains in-frame clones only, with some absent. The sample has tens of thousands of clones; more than 70% are singletons. The source material was peripheral blood, sampled from a patient treated with photon-based radiotherapy. Source of these receptors: a man between 45 and 60 years old with gastric cancer. CDR3s include the opening cysteine and the closing phenylalanine or tryptophan. The D gene is left open where the match is weak. Only some rows state a clone size, as once, few, many or a class for expanded clones.

j_call cdr3_length clone_size v_call d_call cdr3_nt cdr3_aa
TRBJ2-5 14 few TRBV30 TRBD2 TGTGCCTGGAGTGAGGAGACAGCGGGGGAGACCCAGTACTTC CAWSEETAGETQYF
TRBJ2-7 13 . TRBV6-5 . TGTGCCAGCACCATCCCGTGGACGCACGAGCAGTACTTC CASTIPWTHEQYF
TRBJ1-2 14 . TRBV6-6 TRBD1 TGTGCCAGCCGACCGGGGACAGGGGGCGATGGCTACACCTTC CASRPGTGGDGYTF
TRBJ1-4 12 . TRBV29-1 . TGCAGCGCCAGGCAGTCGGGGATGGGACTGTTTTTT CSARQSGMGLFF
TRBJ2-5 15 . TRBV15 TRBD1 TGTGCCACCAGCAGAGAAGGGACAGGAGTCGAGACCCAGTACTTC CATSREGTGVETQYF
TRBJ2-3 14 . TRBV11-2 . TGTGCCAGCAGCTTAGGTGGCCGGCCAGATACGCAGTATTTT CASSLGGRPDTQYF
TRBJ2-3 14 . TRBV11-3 . TGTGCCAGCAGCTTAACCTCTAGCACAGATACGCAGTATTTT CASSLTSSTDTQYF
TRBJ1-4 14 once TRBV6-5 TRBD1 TGTGCCAGCAGTTCGGGACAGGGGGGTGAAAAACTGTTTTTT CASSSGQGGEKLFF
TRBJ2-1 17 . TRBV4-1 TRBD2 TGCGCCAGCAGCCAGGCCTTGGCGGGAGGGGGCCACAATGAGCAGTTCTTC CASSQALAGGGHNEQFF
TRBJ2-3 13 . TRBV12-5 . TGTGCTAGCCCCCCCAGAGCCACAGATACGCAGTATTTT CASPPRATDTQYF
TRBJ2-5 14 . TRBV12-5 TRBD1 TGTGCTAGTGGTACCGGACAGGGGGGAGAGACCCAGTACTTC CASGTGQGGETQYF
TRBJ2-2 13 . TRBV30 . TGTGCCTGGACTACGGGGAACACCGGGGAGCTGTTTTTT CAWTTGNTGELFF
TRBJ2-1 13 . TRBV18 TRBD2 TGTGCCAGCTCACCTACTCGGGAGGGATCCAAGTTCTTC CASSPTREGSKFF
TRBJ1-6 14 . TRBV5-6 . TGTGCCAGCAGCTTGTTACAGGGAGTAGTTTCCCTCCACTTT CASSLLQGVVSLHF
TRBJ2-7 17 . TRBV14 TRBD2 TGTGCCAGCAGCCCGGTTCGGGCGGGAGGGCCTATTAACGAGCAGTACTTC CASSPVRAGGPINEQYF
TRBJ2-7 13 . TRBV27 TRBD1 TGTGCCAGCAGTTTATCGACAGGGTGGGAGCAGTACTTC CASSLSTGWEQYF
TRBJ1-2 13 . TRBV6-6 . TGTGCCAGCTCAGACGCGACCTACTATGGCTACACCTTC CASSDATYYGYTF
TRBJ2-1 16 . TRBV6-1 TRBD2 TGTGCCAGCAGTGAATGGGGCGGGAGGGCTTACAATGAGCAGTTCTTC CASSEWGGRAYNEQFF
TRBJ2-7 18 . TRBV5-5 TRBD2 TGTGCCAGCAGCTTGGGCAGGACTAGCGGGATTAGCTCCTACGAGCAGTACTTC CASSLGRTSGISSYEQYF
TRBJ2-1 15 . TRBV25-1 . TGTGCCAGCAGTGACCCTTCTAGCTCCTACAATGAGCAGTTCTTC CASSDPSSSYNEQFF
TRBJ1-5 13 once TRBV19 TRBD1 TGTGCCAGTAGGGAGACAGGGAGTCAGCCCCAGCATTTT CASRETGSQPQHF
TRBJ2-1 17 . TRBV18 TRBD2 TGTGCCAGCTCACCAAGACTAGCGGGGGACCGCTACAATGAGCAGTTCTTC CASSPRLAGDRYNEQFF
TRBJ2-1 15 once TRBV7-8 . TGTGCCAGCAGCTTACGCTGGGAAATTTACAATGAGCAGTTCTTC CASSLRWEIYNEQFF
TRBJ2-1 13 . TRBV7-9 TRBD2 TGTGCCCTGGGTCGGCGGGAGTTAAATGAGCAGTTCTTC CALGRRELNEQFF